This TCR beta chain was obtained from a study of T-cell reconstitution after alpha-beta-depleted transplantation in children. The study's findings and limits: Recipient T cells and thymic progenitors that survived gave rise to the high TCRbeta diversity observed at day 60 in some patients. Reportedly, only several hundred clones from non-depleted graft cells drove alpha-beta T-cell counts at about two months. Among T cells one year after transplant, newly produced cells accounted for most counts and diversity.

The CDR3 is made up of 12 amino acids. Germline-derived CDR1 and CDR2 are MDHEN and SYDVKM. Remarks on this clonotype: Its antigen is not identified. One end of the junction fails to match germline, which may point to a read error.

During its preparation, the TCRbeta library received unique molecular identifiers. TCRdb ran MiXCR on the PCR reads and lists one entry per CDR3 protein. The data hold 300,000 to 400,000 distinct CDR3 sequences, with approximately 23% observed a single time. This clonotype was sampled from a male patient under 18 who had a stem cell transplant for acute lymphoblastic leukemia, so the T cells may come from the graft donor. This specimen was PBMCs, mostly from graft donor cells, taken 180 days after TCRalphabeta/CD19-depleted stem cell transplant. This chain links TRBV28 with TRBJ2-1; D gene uncertain. The CDR3 is CDSSLTWNEQFF. The CDR3 DNA is TGTGACAGCAGTTTAACCTGGAATGAGCAGTTCTTC.